This T cell receptor beta chain was observed in a study of T cells after somatic rescue of genetic block. Clones were read by immunoSEQ multiplex PCR, and TCRdb kept only the in-frame ones, dropping some. The sample has approximately 65,000 clones, 85% to 95% seen once. CDR3 length: 17 amino acids. The V gene lost 0 bases and the J gene lost 6 bases, with 17 bases spanning the gap. From germline, CDR1 is MGHRA and CDR2 YSYEKL. The source material was peripheral blood mononuclear cells (PBMCs). The J gene is TRBJ2-2, the V gene TRBV4-1; D is unclear. This TCR was recovered from a middle-aged man. CDR3: CASSQDTTVGSPGELFF. The CDR3 bases are TGCGCCAGCAGCCAAGATACCACGGTGGGGTCCCCCGGGGAGCTGTTTTTT.